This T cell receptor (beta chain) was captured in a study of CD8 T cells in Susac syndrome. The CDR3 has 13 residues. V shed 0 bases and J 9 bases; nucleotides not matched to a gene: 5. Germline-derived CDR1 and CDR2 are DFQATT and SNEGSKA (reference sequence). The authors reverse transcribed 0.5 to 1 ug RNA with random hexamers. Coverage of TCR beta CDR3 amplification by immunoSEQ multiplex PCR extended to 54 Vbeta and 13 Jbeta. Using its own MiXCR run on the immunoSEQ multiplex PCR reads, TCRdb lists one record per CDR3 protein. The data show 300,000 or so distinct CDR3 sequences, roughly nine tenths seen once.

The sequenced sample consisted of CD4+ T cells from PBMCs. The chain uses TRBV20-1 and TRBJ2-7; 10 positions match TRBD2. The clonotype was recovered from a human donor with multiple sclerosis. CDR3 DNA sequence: TGCAGTGCTAGAGATAGCGGGGGGACGGGGCAGTACTTC. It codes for CSARDSGGTGQYF.